This TCR beta chain was profiled in a study of control samples from healthy donors and cancer patients. The CDR3 is 17 amino acids. Germline V gene lookup returns CDR1 SGHTA and CDR2 FQGNSA. V shed 7 bases and J 7 bases; nucleotides not matched to a gene: 12. Repertoires were generated with immunoSEQ multiplex PCR, while TCRdb's copy carries only in-frame clones and drops some. The data contain under 200,000 clones, around 94% of them seen just once; the ten biggest clones take up 12% to 15%. The sample was PBMCs. V and J are TRBV7-2 and TRBJ2-2, with 13 bases identical to TRBD2. This sequence originates from a man aged 55 to 70 with colorectal cancer. In DNA, the CDR3 is TGTGCCAGCAAGCTTCCCACTAGCGGGGGGGCGATCGGGGAGCTGTTTTTT. Encoded protein: CASKLPTSGGAIGELFF.